Included here is one T cell receptor beta chain sequence, with context. What it binds is not known. Treatment indicated: randomized to nivolumab then ipilimumab (arm A) or the reverse (arm B). No patient had prior DNA-damaging chemotherapy. This specimen belongs to a study of sequential checkpoint blockade in melanoma. About the research overall: TCRβ was sequenced from DNA of 91 pretreatment tumors. Overall study findings and caveats: Mutational load did not correlate with tumor T-cell fraction or clonality. For nivolumab-first patients, baseline tumor clonality was associated with response.

Clones were read by immunoSEQ multiplex PCR, and TCRdb kept only the in-frame ones, dropping some. The table records about 18,000 clones, 65% to 85% of them present only once. Trimming removed 8 bases from V and 1 base from J, with 14 bases in between. Germline V CDR1 and CDR2: GTSNPN, SVGIG (reference sequence). There are 14 residues in the CDR3. This chain links TRBV30 with TRBJ2-2, with D tentatively TRBD1 (6 bases). The TCR was taken from a human donor with melanoma. The starting material was tumor tissue (inferred from file names), obtained from a patient given nivolumab and ipilimumab in sequence. The DNA for the CDR3 is TGTGCCGGTCAGGGGTGGGTGAACACCGGGGAGCTGTTTTTT. Protein product: CAGQGWVNTGELFF.